These 23 T cell receptor beta chains were all obtained from the same sample, sequenced in a study of PD-L1 blockade in urothelial cancer. Assay: immunoSEQ multiplex PCR; the TCRdb copy retains only in-frame clones and omits some. The sample carries some 29,000 clones, around 87% recorded once. This sample comprised PBMCs, obtained around atezolizumab (anti-PD-L1) treatment. All receptors come from a man in his fifties with urothelial cancer.

The J gene is TRBJ2-5, the V gene TRBV6-1; the D is unclear. Germline assignment: CDR1 MNHNS and CDR2 SASEGT. V dropped 3 bases and J dropped 5 bases, with 7 bases sitting between them. There are 12 residues in the CDR3. In nucleotides, the CDR3 is TGTGCCAGCAGTGAGCGGCGGGAGACCCAGTACTTC. This gives the protein CASSERRETQYF.

The J gene is TRBJ2-7, the V gene TRBV11-2, with 9 bases that match TRBD1. Germline values: CDR1 SGHAT, CDR2 FQNNGV. V dropped 0 bases and J dropped 6; count of bases not matched to a gene: 6. This CDR3 comprises 15 residues. CDR3 sequence reads: CASSLESGTGFEQYF. The DNA of the CDR3 is TGTGCCAGCAGCTTAGAATCCGGGACAGGGTTCGAGCAGTACTTC.

The rearrangement uses TRBV5-1 and TRBJ2-5; D unclear. V lost 3 bases to trimming and J lost 2 bases, with 11 bases between them. The CDR3 has 14 amino acids. The germline V gene encodes CDR1 SGHRS and CDR2 YFSETQ. In DNA, the CDR3 is TGCGCCAGCAGCTCCCAGAGGCAGCAAGAGACCCAGTACTTC. This translates into CASSSQRQQETQYF.

The V and J genes are TRBV11-2 and TRBJ2-3; 7 bases match TRBD2. Looked up from germline, CDR1 is SGHAT and CDR2 is FQNNGV. Trimming took 5 bases from V and 11 from J; bases not matched to a gene: 19. The CDR3 is made up of 16 amino acids. Here the CDR3 reads CASSPFPRQAGHGQYF. CDR3 nucleotide sequence: TGTGCCAGCAGCCCCTTTCCCCGCCAAGCGGGGCATGGGCAGTATTTT.

The chain couples TRBV5-6 to TRBJ2-1; the match to TRBD1 covers 7 bases. CDR1 and CDR2 (germline): SGHDT, YYEEEE. The trim removed 6 bases at V and 4 bases at J, leaving 13 bases unmatched. This CDR3 is 16 amino acids long. CDR3 region: CASTRGTGVAYNEQFF. Written as DNA, the CDR3 is TGTGCCAGCACCAGAGGAACAGGGGTGGCGTACAATGAGCAGTTCTTC.

CDR3 DNA: TGTGCCAGCAGCTTTCCAGGGGGACCCAACAATGAGCAGTTCTTC. It translates to CASSFPGGPNNEQFF. The rearrangement uses TRBV7-9 and TRBJ2-1; 7 bases match TRBD1. Germline V lookup: CDR1 SEHNR, CDR2 FQNEAQ (reference sequence). The V and J ends lost 3 bases and 5 bases, in that order; junction bases with no gene match: 7. The length of the CDR3 is 15 residues.

V is TRBV30 and J is TRBJ2-5, with D perhaps matching TRBD1 (6 bases). V lost 1 base to trimming and J lost 2 bases, with 14 bases between them. Germline CDR1 GTSNPN, CDR2 SVGIG (reference sequence). This CDR3 has 15 residues. CDR3 nucleotides: TGTGCCTGGAGTGCGGCAGAGGGGGTACAAGAGACCCAGTACTTC. Its translation is CAWSAAEGVQETQYF.

The rearrangement uses TRBV7-6 and TRBJ2-7, with D possibly TRBD2 on 7 matching bases. The V gene lost 4 bases and the J gene lost 7 bases, with 20 bases spanning the gap. Germline CDR1 and CDR2: SGHVS and FNYEAQ. The CDR3 is made up of 15 amino acids. The CDR3 bases are TGTGCCAGCAGCTCTTGGGGGGGGCCGAGTGAAGAGCAGTACTTC. This sequence encodes CASSSWGGPSEEQYF.

In its sample, this clone was seen once. The chain has TRBV11-2 and TRBJ2-3, with TRBD2 as a possible D gene (7 bases). Germline V gene lookup returns CDR1 SGHAT and CDR2 FQNNGV. The CDR3 has 17 residues. Trimming cost V 4 bases and J 5 bases, with 22 bases left between them. The CDR3 sequence is CASSSFRGAPRRDTQYF. CDR3 nucleotide sequence: TGTGCCAGCAGCTCCTTCCGGGGGGCGCCCCGGAGAGATACGCAGTATTTT.

This clone is labeled as medium-sized. In DNA form, the CDR3 reads TGTGCCAGCAGCCAAGATCGAGGGCAGGGGGCGGGTGGCTACACCTTC. Its protein product is CASSQDRGQGAGGYTF. This chain uses TRBV4-2 with TRBJ1-2, with 8 bases identical to TRBD1. J gave up 7 bases and V 0 bases, and 10 bases lay outside the gene matches. Per germline, CDR1 LGHNA and CDR2 YNFKEQ. The CDR3 is 16 residues long.

This rearrangement joins TRBV6-5 to TRBJ2-1; possibly TRBD2 for D (6 bases). Trimming cost V 7 bases and J 5 bases, with 9 bases left between them. This CDR3 has 12 amino acids. The germline gives CDR1 MNHEY, CDR2 SVGAGI. This CDR3 is CASTGDHNEQFF. In DNA form, the CDR3 reads TGTGCCAGCACGGGAGACCACAATGAGCAGTTCTTC.

J is TRBJ2-7 and V is TRBV28; 7 bases line up with TRBD2. Germline V gene data show CDR1 as MDHEN and CDR2 as SYDVKM. This CDR3 is built from 16 residues. V was clipped by 0 bases and J by 1 base; unmatched bases: 6. CDR3 coding DNA: TGTGCCAGCAGTTTATGGGATGGCGGGAGTTCCTACGAGCAGTACTTC. Translating it yields CASSLWDGGSSYEQYF.

This chain joins TRBV10-3 and TRBJ1-5; 11 bases are shared with TRBD1. The germline V gene has CDR1 ENHRY and CDR2 SYGVKD. The CDR3 sequence is 15 residues long. V was clipped by 10 bases and J by 2 bases; unmatched bases: 7. CDR3 amino acids: CATEGQGAGNQPQHF. As DNA, the CDR3 is TGTGCCACCGAAGGACAGGGGGCAGGCAATCAGCCCCAGCATTTT.

The rearrangement links TRBV5-8 to TRBJ2-7, with unresolved D. This CDR3 region has 11 residues. CDR1 and CDR2 from the germline V gene are SGHTS and YDEGEE. Trimming left V 4 bases short and J 6 bases short, with 8 bases between. CDR3 bases: TGTGCCAGCAGCCCCTTCTTCGAGCAGTACTTC. It yields the protein CASSPFFEQYF.

Points on this clone: Other DNA sequences within the sample encode an identical CDR3. V usage is TRBV5-1 and J usage is TRBJ2-1, with D possibly matching TRBD2 (6 bases). Trimming stripped 4 bases from V and 0 bases from J, with 11 bases between. CDR3 length: 15 residues. The germline V gene encodes CDR1 SGHRS and CDR2 YFSETQ. The CDR3 is CASSRDSSSYNEQFF. The CDR3 DNA sequence: TGCGCCAGCAGCCGGGACTCGAGCTCCTACAATGAGCAGTTCTTC.

The chain links TRBV6-4 to TRBJ2-1; no definite D call. CDR1 is MRHNA, CDR2 SNTAGT, per germline. Trimming stripped 6 bases from V and 5 bases from J, with 14 bases between. The CDR3 contains 14 residues. The CDR3 coding sequence is TGTGCCAGCAGAATAGTATCGGGTCACAATGAGCAGTTCTTC. Its translation is CASRIVSGHNEQFF.

The V call is TRBV11-2, the J call TRBJ1-4; 7 bases align to TRBD1. Germline loops: CDR1 SGHAT, CDR2 FQNNGV. V dropped 7 bases and J dropped 8; count of bases not matched to a gene: 7. The CDR3 runs to 13 residues. This chain's CDR3 is CASNVGGTEKLFF. CDR3 DNA sequence: TGTGCCAGCAACGTAGGGGGCACGGAAAAACTGTTTTTT.

This chain connects TRBV5-4 to TRBJ2-7; TRBD1 matches 8 bases. This CDR3 has 13 residues. Per the germline V gene, CDR1 is SGHNT and CDR2 is YYREEE (reference sequence). V lost 3 bases, J lost 6 bases, and 5 bases stayed unmatched. CDR3 loop: CASSYGQGREQYF. The DNA of the CDR3 is TGTGCCAGCAGCTACGGACAGGGACGCGAGCAGTACTTC.

The chain is built from TRBV6-5 and TRBJ2-3; a weak D match, TRBD2 (7 bases). There are 15 residues in the CDR3. V lost 2 bases to trimming and J lost 2 bases, with 11 bases between them. Per the germline V gene, CDR1 is MNHEY and CDR2 is SVGAGI. CDR3 bases: TGTGCCAGCAGTTACAAGGCGGGGGCCACAGATACGCAGTATTTT. Translating it yields CASSYKAGATDTQYF.

The J gene is TRBJ2-3, the V gene TRBV7-3; 9 positions match TRBD2. Germline V lookup: CDR1 SGHTA, CDR2 FQGTGA. There are 17 residues in the CDR3. The junction had 13 bases not matched to a gene; V was cut back by 5 bases and J by 4 bases. The CDR3 here is CASSLLGSGGPADTQYF. Here the CDR3 DNA reads TGTGCCAGCAGCCTGCTGGGTAGCGGGGGCCCGGCAGATACGCAGTATTTT.

The table lists this clone with a count of one. The chain recombines TRBV30 with TRBJ1-4; weak D call: TRBD1 (5 bases). The germline CDR1 and CDR2 sequences are GTSNPN and SVGIG (reference sequence). Trimming pared 8 bases from V and 5 bases from J, leaving 9 bases between. The CDR3 spans 11 residues. CDR3 residues: CAGHLNEKLFF. CDR3 DNA sequence: TGTGCCGGACACCTAAATGAAAAACTGTTTTTT.

This chain links TRBV10-3 with TRBJ1-2; 8 bases are shared with TRBD1. V lost 7 bases to trimming and J lost 8 bases; unmatched junction nucleotides: 12. The CDR3 is 14 residues long. The germline gives CDR1 ENHRY, CDR2 SYGVKD. The CDR3 sequence: CAIKKTGESVGYTF. DNA of the CDR3: TGTGCCATCAAGAAGACAGGGGAATCGGTGGGCTACACCTTC.

The chain joins TRBV18 to TRBJ2-1, with a tentative D call TRBD2 (6 bases). This CDR3 region has 16 residues. V lost 3 bases and J lost 3, with 15 bases in between. CDR1 and CDR2 from the germline V gene are KGHSH and LQKENI. This chain's CDR3 is CASSPPGERRYNEQFF. The CDR3, as DNA: TGTGCCAGCTCACCCCCGGGGGAGAGACGCTACAATGAGCAGTTCTTC.